Below, one TCR beta chain is given with its context. The sample belongs to a study of blood T cell repertoires in COVID-19. On the study more broadly: COVID-19 samples, acute and convalescent, were from the United States, Italy and Spain.

Per the study methods: The assay estimated nucleated cells by amplifying reference gene primers. The assay was immunoSEQ multiplex PCR, and TCRdb's table has in-frame clones only and misses some. That table gives V, J and clone size, and the DNA gave D and trimming. The data show some 250,000 clones, 75% to 90% seen once. The germline V gene has CDR1 KGHSH and CDR2 LQKENI. The CDR3 sequence is 14 residues long. V gave up 2 bases and J gave up 4 bases, with 11 bases separating them. Recruitment covered fewer than 25 US areas and drew participants whose ages spanned roughly 18 to 95 years. The J gene is TRBJ2-5, the V gene TRBV18; no firm D call. The clonotype comes from a woman in her 40s with acute COVID-19. The material sequenced was PBMCs or T cells enriched from blood (not recorded which). For the CDR3, the DNA is TGTGCCAGCTCACCATCTTCCGGGTTAGAGACCCAGTACTTC. The encoded protein is CASSPSSGLETQYF.